This TCR beta chain was recorded in a study of early stage breast cancer tumors. Study results and limitations: Tumors had roughly 2.5-fold higher T cell density and higher clonality than adjacent normal breast tissue. Bulk DNA sequencing of unsorted cells missed chain pairing and markers.

About this clone itself: The antigen is unknown.

Clones were sequenced by immunoSEQ multiplex PCR, and TCRdb holds only the in-frame ones, with some missing. The table has roughly 58,000 clones, 85% to 95% seen once; the top ten hold approximately 4.7%. Trimming cost V 3 bases and J 5 bases; bases outside gene matches: 4. CDR3 length: 14 amino acids. Germline CDR1 and CDR2: LGHNA and YSLEER. This TCR was recovered from a person between 65 and 80 years old with breast cancer. The sequenced sample consisted of blood. This chain joins TRBV4-3 and TRBJ2-5; 9 bases align to TRBD1. CDR3 amino acids: CASSQGQGTETQYF. The CDR3 DNA sequence: TGCGCCAGCAGCCAGGGACAGGGAACCGAGACCCAGTACTTC.